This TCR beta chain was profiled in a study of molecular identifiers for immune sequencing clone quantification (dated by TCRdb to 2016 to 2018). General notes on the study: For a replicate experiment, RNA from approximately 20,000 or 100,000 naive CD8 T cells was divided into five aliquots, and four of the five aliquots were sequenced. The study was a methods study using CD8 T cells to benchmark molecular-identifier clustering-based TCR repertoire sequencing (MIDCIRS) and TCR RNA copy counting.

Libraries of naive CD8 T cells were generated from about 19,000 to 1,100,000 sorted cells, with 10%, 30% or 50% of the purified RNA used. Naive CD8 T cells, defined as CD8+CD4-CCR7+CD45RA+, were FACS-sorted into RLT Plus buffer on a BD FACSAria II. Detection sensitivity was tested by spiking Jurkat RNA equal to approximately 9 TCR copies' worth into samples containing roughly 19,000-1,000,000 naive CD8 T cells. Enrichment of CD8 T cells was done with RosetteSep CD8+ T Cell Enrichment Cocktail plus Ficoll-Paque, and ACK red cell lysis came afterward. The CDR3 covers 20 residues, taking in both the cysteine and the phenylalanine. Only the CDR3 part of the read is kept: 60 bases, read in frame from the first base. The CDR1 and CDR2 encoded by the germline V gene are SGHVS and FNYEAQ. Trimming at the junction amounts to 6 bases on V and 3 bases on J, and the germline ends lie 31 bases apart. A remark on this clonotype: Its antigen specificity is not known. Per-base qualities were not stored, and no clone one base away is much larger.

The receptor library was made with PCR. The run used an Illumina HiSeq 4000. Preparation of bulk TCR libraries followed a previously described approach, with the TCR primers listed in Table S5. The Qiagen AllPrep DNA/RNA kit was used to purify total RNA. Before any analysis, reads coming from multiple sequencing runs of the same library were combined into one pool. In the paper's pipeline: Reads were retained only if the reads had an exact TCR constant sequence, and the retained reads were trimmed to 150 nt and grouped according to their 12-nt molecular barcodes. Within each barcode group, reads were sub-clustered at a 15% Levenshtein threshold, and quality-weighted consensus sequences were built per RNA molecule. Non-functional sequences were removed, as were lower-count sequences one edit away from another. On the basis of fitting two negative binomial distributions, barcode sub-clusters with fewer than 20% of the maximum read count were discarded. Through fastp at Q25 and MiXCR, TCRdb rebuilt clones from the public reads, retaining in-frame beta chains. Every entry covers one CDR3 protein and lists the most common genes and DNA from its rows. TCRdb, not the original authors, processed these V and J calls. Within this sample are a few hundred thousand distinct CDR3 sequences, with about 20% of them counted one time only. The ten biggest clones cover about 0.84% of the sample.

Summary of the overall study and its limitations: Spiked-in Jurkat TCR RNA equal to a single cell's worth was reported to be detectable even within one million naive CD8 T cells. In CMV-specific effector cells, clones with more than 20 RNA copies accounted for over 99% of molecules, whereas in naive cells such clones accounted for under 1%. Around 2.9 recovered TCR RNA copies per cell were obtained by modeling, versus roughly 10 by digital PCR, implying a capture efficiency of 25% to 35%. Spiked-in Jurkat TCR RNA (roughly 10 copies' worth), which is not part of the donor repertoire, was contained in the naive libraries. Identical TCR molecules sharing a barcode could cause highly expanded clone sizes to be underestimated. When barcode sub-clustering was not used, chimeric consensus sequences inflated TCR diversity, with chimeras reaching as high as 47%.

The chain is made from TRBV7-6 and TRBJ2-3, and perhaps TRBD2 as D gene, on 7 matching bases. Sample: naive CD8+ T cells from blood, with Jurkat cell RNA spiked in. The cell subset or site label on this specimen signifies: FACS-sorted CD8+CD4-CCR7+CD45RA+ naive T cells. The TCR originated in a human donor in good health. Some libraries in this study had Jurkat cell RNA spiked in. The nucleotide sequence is TGTGCCAGCAGACAAGAGAAAGGCCTCCGGGGGGCCCTTTGGACAGATACGCAGTATTTT. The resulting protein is CASRQEKGLRGALWTDTQYF.